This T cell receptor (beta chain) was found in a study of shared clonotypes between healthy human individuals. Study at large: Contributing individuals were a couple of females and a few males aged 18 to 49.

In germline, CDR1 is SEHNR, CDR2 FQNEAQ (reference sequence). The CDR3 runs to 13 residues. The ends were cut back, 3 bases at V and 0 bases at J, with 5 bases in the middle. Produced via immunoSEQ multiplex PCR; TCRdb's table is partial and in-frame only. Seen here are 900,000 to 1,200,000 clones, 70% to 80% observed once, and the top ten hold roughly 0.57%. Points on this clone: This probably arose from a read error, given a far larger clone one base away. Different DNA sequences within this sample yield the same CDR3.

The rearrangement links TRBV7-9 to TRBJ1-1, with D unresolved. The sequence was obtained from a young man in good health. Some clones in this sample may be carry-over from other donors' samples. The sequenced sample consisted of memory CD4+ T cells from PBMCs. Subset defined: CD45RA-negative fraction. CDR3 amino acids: CASSLSLNTEAFF. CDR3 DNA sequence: TGTGCCAGCAGCTTGTCCCTGAACACTGAAGCTTTCTTT.